Listed below are T cell receptor beta chains from one sample, sequenced in a study of T cell changes during pregnancy in multiple sclerosis. TCRdb's copy holds only in-frame clones and misses some; the assay was immunoSEQ multiplex PCR. Among around 56,000 clones listed, 70% to 90% were seen once. The sequenced sample was CD4+ T cells from peripheral blood mononuclear cells, obtained in the third trimester of pregnancy. These receptors all stem from a female donor with multiple sclerosis, enrolled in a pregnancy study. CDR3s include the opening cysteine and the closing phenylalanine or tryptophan. The D gene is left open where the match is weak. Only part of the rows carry a size: once, few, many, or a class if the clone is expanded.

clone_size: NA; j_call: TRBJ1-1; v_call: TRBV18; cdr3_length: 18; d_call: TRBD1; cdr3_aa: CASSPRTGGAGTLTEAFF; cdr3_nt: TGTGCCAGCTCACCGAGGACAGGGGGCGCGGGAACACTCACTGAAGCTTTCTTT
clone_size: NA; j_call: TRBJ2-7; v_call: TRBV6-5; cdr3_length: 15; d_call: NA; cdr3_aa: CASKLGPSRGYEQYF; cdr3_nt: TGTGCCAGCAAGTTAGGACCGTCTAGGGGGTACGAGCAGTACTTC
clone_size: NA; j_call: TRBJ1-1; v_call: TRBV16; cdr3_length: 14; d_call: NA; cdr3_aa: CASSQDRPNTEAFF; cdr3_nt: TGTGCCAGCAGCCAAGACAGGCCGAACACTGAAGCTTTCTTT
clone_size: NA; j_call: TRBJ1-3; v_call: TRBV10-2; cdr3_length: 14; d_call: NA; cdr3_aa: CASSAQGLGNTIYF; cdr3_nt: TGCGCCAGCAGTGCTCAGGGGCTCGGAAACACCATATATTTT
clone_size: NA; j_call: TRBJ1-3; v_call: TRBV6-1; cdr3_length: 16; d_call: NA; cdr3_aa: CASSQGTAMRSGTIYF; cdr3_nt: TGTGCCAGCAGTCAAGGGACGGCGATGCGGAGCGGCACCATATATTTT
clone_size: NA; j_call: TRBJ2-7; v_call: TRBV6-6; cdr3_length: 15; d_call: NA; cdr3_aa: CASSSPVDSSYEQYF; cdr3_nt: TGTGCCAGCAGTTCCCCTGTGGACAGCTCCTACGAGCAGTACTTC
clone_size: NA; j_call: TRBJ2-7; v_call: TRBV28; cdr3_length: 16; d_call: NA; cdr3_aa: CASSLSVDFVPHEQYF; cdr3_nt: TGTGCCAGCAGTTTATCGGTCGACTTCGTCCCCCACGAGCAGTACTTC
clone_size: NA; j_call: TRBJ2-3; v_call: TRBV6-5; cdr3_length: 15; d_call: NA; cdr3_aa: CASSYTKVNTDTQYF; cdr3_nt: TGTGCCAGCAGTTACACTAAGGTTAACACAGATACGCAGTATTTT
clone_size: NA; j_call: TRBJ2-7; v_call: TRBV5-1; cdr3_length: 15; d_call: TRBD1; cdr3_aa: CASSLVGQGGNEQYF; cdr3_nt: TGCGCCAGCAGCTTAGTAGGACAGGGCGGGAACGAGCAGTACTTC
clone_size: NA; j_call: TRBJ1-4; v_call: TRBV7-9; cdr3_length: 15; d_call: TRBD1; cdr3_aa: CASSFAGTGAEKLFF; cdr3_nt: TGTGCCAGCAGCTTCGCCGGGACAGGGGCTGAAAAACTGTTTTTT
clone_size: once; j_call: TRBJ2-3; v_call: TRBV28; cdr3_length: 17; d_call: TRBD2; cdr3_aa: CASSFQPHGGSTDTQYF; cdr3_nt: TGTGCCAGCAGTTTCCAACCCCACGGGGGGAGCACAGATACGCAGTATTTT
clone_size: NA; j_call: TRBJ2-7; v_call: TRBV7-8; cdr3_length: 15; d_call: NA; cdr3_aa: CASSLMADIPYEQYF; cdr3_nt: TGTGCCAGCAGCTTAATGGCAGATATTCCTTACGAGCAGTACTTC
clone_size: NA; j_call: TRBJ1-1; v_call: TRBV19; cdr3_length: 15; d_call: NA; cdr3_aa: CASSKGDIGNTEAFF; cdr3_nt: TGTGCCAGTAGTAAGGGGGACATAGGTAACACTGAAGCTTTCTTT
clone_size: NA; j_call: TRBJ2-5; v_call: TRBV28; cdr3_length: 15; d_call: TRBD1; cdr3_aa: CASSPGDRRQETQYF; cdr3_nt: TGTGCCAGCAGCCCGGGGGACAGGAGGCAAGAGACCCAGTACTTC
clone_size: NA; j_call: TRBJ1-2; v_call: TRBV6-5; cdr3_length: 14; d_call: NA; cdr3_aa: CASRRTLSRPGYTF; cdr3_nt: TGTGCCAGCAGGCGGACATTAAGCAGACCAGGCTACACCTTC
clone_size: NA; j_call: TRBJ2-1; v_call: TRBV7-2; cdr3_length: 15; d_call: TRBD1; cdr3_aa: CASSLGGQGSNEQFF; cdr3_nt: TGTGCCAGCAGCTTAGGGGGACAGGGGTCAAATGAGCAGTTCTTC
clone_size: NA; j_call: TRBJ2-2; v_call: TRBV19; cdr3_length: 20; d_call: TRBD1; cdr3_aa: CASSATGTGGLARRTGELFF; cdr3_nt: TGTGCCAGTAGTGCCACCGGGACAGGGGGCCTGGCGAGGAGGACCGGGGAGCTGTTTTTT
clone_size: NA; j_call: TRBJ1-6; v_call: TRBV7-2; cdr3_length: 15; d_call: NA; cdr3_aa: CASSLWGVINSPLHF; cdr3_nt: TGTGCCAGCAGCTTATGGGGGGTAATTAATTCACCCCTCCACTTT
clone_size: NA; j_call: TRBJ2-5; v_call: TRBV6-1; cdr3_length: 15; d_call: TRBD2; cdr3_aa: CASSERLAGAETQYF; cdr3_nt: TGTGCCAGCAGTGAAAGGCTAGCGGGGGCAGAGACCCAGTACTTC
clone_size: NA; j_call: TRBJ2-2; v_call: TRBV10-1; cdr3_length: 16; d_call: TRBD2; cdr3_aa: CASSERGRANTGELFF; cdr3_nt: TGCGCCAGCAGTGAGCGCGGGAGGGCCAACACCGGGGAGCTGTTTTTT
clone_size: NA; j_call: TRBJ2-7; v_call: TRBV18; cdr3_length: 12; d_call: NA; cdr3_aa: CASSPTTYEQYF; cdr3_nt: TGTGCCAGCTCACCGACTACCTACGAGCAGTACTTC
clone_size: NA; j_call: TRBJ1-1; v_call: TRBV29-1; cdr3_length: 12; d_call: NA; cdr3_aa: CSSEGPNTEAFF; cdr3_nt: TGCAGCTCCGAGGGCCCGAACACTGAAGCTTTCTTT
clone_size: NA; j_call: TRBJ2-3; v_call: TRBV29-1; cdr3_length: 18; d_call: TRBD2; cdr3_aa: CSVEDLRLAGGGTDTQYF; cdr3_nt: TGCAGCGTTGAAGATCTTAGGCTAGCGGGGGGGGGCACAGATACGCAGTATTTT
clone_size: NA; j_call: TRBJ2-3; v_call: TRBV19; cdr3_length: 14; d_call: TRBD2; cdr3_aa: CASSGGLAGETQYF; cdr3_nt: TGTGCCAGTAGTGGGGGACTAGCAGGGGAAACGCAGTATTTT
clone_size: NA; j_call: TRBJ2-1; v_call: TRBV5-4; cdr3_length: 14; d_call: NA; cdr3_aa: CASSLYAGTNEQFF; cdr3_nt: TGTGCCAGCAGCTTGTACGCAGGGACTAATGAGCAGTTCTTC
clone_size: NA; j_call: TRBJ2-5; v_call: TRBV30; cdr3_length: 12; d_call: NA; cdr3_aa: CAWGASQETQYF; cdr3_nt: TGTGCCTGGGGGGCGAGCCAAGAGACCCAGTACTTC
clone_size: NA; j_call: TRBJ1-5; v_call: TRBV29-1; cdr3_length: 14; d_call: NA; cdr3_aa: CSVADSGGNQPQHF; cdr3_nt: TGCAGCGTCGCGGACAGCGGGGGCAATCAGCCCCAGCATTTT
clone_size: once; j_call: TRBJ1-2; v_call: TRBV9; cdr3_length: 17; d_call: NA; cdr3_aa: CASSVGGTVPLVYGYTF; cdr3_nt: TGTGCCAGCAGCGTAGGCGGGACGGTACCATTAGTCTATGGCTACACCTTC
clone_size: NA; j_call: TRBJ2-2; v_call: TRBV7-3; cdr3_length: 14; d_call: NA; cdr3_aa: CASSPIGGSGELFF; cdr3_nt: TGTGCCAGCAGCCCAATCGGGGGTTCCGGGGAGCTGTTTTTT
clone_size: NA; j_call: TRBJ1-2; v_call: TRBV4-1; cdr3_length: 13; d_call: NA; cdr3_aa: CASSQETVYGYTF; cdr3_nt: TGCGCCAGCAGCCAAGAGACAGTCTATGGCTACACCTTC
clone_size: NA; j_call: TRBJ2-5; v_call: TRBV6-4; cdr3_length: 13; d_call: TRBD2; cdr3_aa: CASSDAGGETQYF; cdr3_nt: TGTGCCAGCAGTGACGCGGGAGGGGAGACCCAGTACTTC
clone_size: NA; j_call: TRBJ2-6; v_call: TRBV19; cdr3_length: 18; d_call: TRBD1; cdr3_aa: CASSSSGTGYSGANVLTF; cdr3_nt: TGTGCCAGTAGTTCCTCCGGGACAGGGTACTCTGGGGCCAACGTCCTGACTTTC
clone_size: NA; j_call: TRBJ1-5; v_call: TRBV30; cdr3_length: 14; d_call: NA; cdr3_aa: CAWSLIHSNQPQHF; cdr3_nt: TGTGCCTGGAGCCTTATACATAGCAATCAGCCCCAGCATTTT
clone_size: NA; j_call: TRBJ2-1; v_call: TRBV5-1; cdr3_length: 16; d_call: NA; cdr3_aa: CASSLGHGGSYNEQFF; cdr3_nt: TGCGCCAGCAGCTTGGGTCACGGCGGCTCCTACAATGAGCAGTTCTTC
clone_size: NA; j_call: TRBJ2-3; v_call: TRBV10-2; cdr3_length: 13; d_call: TRBD2; cdr3_aa: CASTREGVDTQYF; cdr3_nt: TGCGCCAGCACGCGGGAGGGTGTAGATACGCAGTATTTT
clone_size: NA; j_call: TRBJ2-7; v_call: TRBV6-5; cdr3_length: 15; d_call: TRBD1; cdr3_aa: CASRDGGTASYEQYF; cdr3_nt: TGTGCCAGCAGAGACGGTGGGACAGCCTCCTACGAGCAGTACTTC
clone_size: NA; j_call: TRBJ2-7; v_call: TRBV18; cdr3_length: 13; d_call: TRBD1; cdr3_aa: CASSPTGLNEQYF; cdr3_nt: TGTGCCAGCTCACCGACAGGGTTGAACGAGCAGTACTTC
clone_size: NA; j_call: TRBJ2-7; v_call: TRBV30; cdr3_length: 15; d_call: NA; cdr3_aa: CAWSAGGPLSYEQYF; cdr3_nt: TGTGCCTGGAGTGCAGGGGGGCCACTCTCCTACGAGCAGTACTTC
clone_size: NA; j_call: TRBJ1-1; v_call: TRBV28; cdr3_length: 12; d_call: NA; cdr3_aa: CASRGDGDEAFF; cdr3_nt: TGTGCCAGCAGGGGAGACGGAGATGAAGCTTTCTTT
clone_size: NA; j_call: TRBJ2-3; v_call: TRBV19; cdr3_length: 14; d_call: TRBD1; cdr3_aa: CASSPDRGTDTQYF; cdr3_nt: TGTGCCAGTAGCCCGGACAGGGGTACAGATACGCAGTATTTT
clone_size: NA; j_call: TRBJ1-5; v_call: TRBV19; cdr3_length: 14; d_call: NA; cdr3_aa: CASSIDWTDQPQHF; cdr3_nt: TGTGCCAGTAGTATCGATTGGACAGATCAGCCCCAGCATTTT
clone_size: NA; j_call: TRBJ1-5; v_call: TRBV6-4; cdr3_length: 18; d_call: TRBD1; cdr3_aa: CASTTLTGDRGSNQPQHF; cdr3_nt: TGTGCCAGCACCACCCTTACGGGGGACAGGGGCAGCAATCAGCCCCAGCATTTT
clone_size: NA; j_call: TRBJ1-1; v_call: TRBV11-2; cdr3_length: 14; d_call: NA; cdr3_aa: CASRTETENTEAFF; cdr3_nt: TGTGCCAGCAGGACCGAGACAGAGAACACTGAAGCTTTCTTT
clone_size: NA; j_call: TRBJ1-1; v_call: TRBV27; cdr3_length: 15; d_call: TRBD1; cdr3_aa: CASRFTGVLNTEAFF; cdr3_nt: TGTGCCAGCAGATTTACAGGGGTTTTGAACACTGAAGCTTTCTTT
clone_size: NA; j_call: TRBJ2-7; v_call: TRBV10-3; cdr3_length: 13; d_call: NA; cdr3_aa: CAISVRESYEQYF; cdr3_nt: TGTGCCATCAGTGTTCGGGAATCCTACGAGCAGTACTTC
clone_size: NA; j_call: TRBJ2-7; v_call: TRBV5-4; cdr3_length: 15; d_call: NA; cdr3_aa: CASSLSQGNYYEQYF; cdr3_nt: TGTGCCAGCAGCTTGTCACAGGGAAATTACTACGAGCAGTACTTC
clone_size: once; j_call: TRBJ2-1; v_call: TRBV27; cdr3_length: 14; d_call: TRBD1; cdr3_aa: CASRWQGAYNEQFF; cdr3_nt: TGTGCCAGCAGGTGGCAGGGGGCCTACAATGAGCAGTTCTTC
clone_size: NA; j_call: TRBJ1-2; v_call: TRBV6-4; cdr3_length: 13; d_call: TRBD1; cdr3_aa: CASSDTDRDGYTF; cdr3_nt: TGTGCCAGCAGTGACACGGACAGGGATGGCTACACCTTC
clone_size: NA; j_call: TRBJ2-5; v_call: TRBV4-3; cdr3_length: 14; d_call: TRBD2; cdr3_aa: CASADLGAGETQYF; cdr3_nt: TGCGCCAGCGCAGACCTCGGAGCGGGGGAGACCCAGTACTTC
clone_size: once; j_call: TRBJ2-7; v_call: TRBV7-9; cdr3_length: 15; d_call: TRBD1; cdr3_aa: CASSLGLDRGYEQYF; cdr3_nt: TGTGCCAGCAGCTTAGGGTTGGACAGGGGCTACGAGCAGTACTTC
clone_size: NA; j_call: TRBJ2-3; v_call: TRBV6-1; cdr3_length: 15; d_call: NA; cdr3_aa: CASRWGAGLTDTQYF; cdr3_nt: TGTGCCAGCAGATGGGGAGCGGGCCTCACAGATACGCAGTATTTT
clone_size: NA; j_call: TRBJ2-7; v_call: TRBV5-4; cdr3_length: 12; d_call: NA; cdr3_aa: CASSLDTYEQYF; cdr3_nt: TGTGCCAGCAGCTTGGACACCTACGAGCAGTACTTC
clone_size: NA; j_call: TRBJ1-4; v_call: TRBV5-5; cdr3_length: 12; d_call: NA; cdr3_aa: CASSRANEKLFF; cdr3_nt: TGTGCCAGCAGCCGCGCTAATGAAAAACTGTTTTTT
clone_size: NA; j_call: TRBJ1-2; v_call: TRBV5-4; cdr3_length: 16; d_call: NA; cdr3_aa: CASSLAAPAHNYGYTF; cdr3_nt: TGTGCCAGCAGCTTGGCCGCCCCTGCACATAACTATGGCTACACCTTC
clone_size: NA; j_call: TRBJ1-6; v_call: TRBV6-5; cdr3_length: 14; d_call: NA; cdr3_aa: CASKSGPQHSPLHF; cdr3_nt: TGTGCCAGCAAATCAGGGCCCCAGCATTCACCCCTCCACTTT
clone_size: NA; j_call: TRBJ2-1; v_call: TRBV6-5; cdr3_length: 13; d_call: TRBD2; cdr3_aa: CASRLAGGAGEFF; cdr3_nt: TGTGCCAGCCGGCTAGCGGGAGGGGCAGGAGAGTTCTTC
clone_size: once; j_call: TRBJ2-1; v_call: TRBV2; cdr3_length: 17; d_call: TRBD2; cdr3_aa: CASSPRGGTSGSNEQFF; cdr3_nt: TGTGCCAGCAGTCCGAGGGGTGGGACTAGCGGGAGTAATGAGCAGTTCTTC
clone_size: NA; j_call: TRBJ1-2; v_call: TRBV7-2; cdr3_length: 15; d_call: TRBD1; cdr3_aa: CASSPPGQGVHGYTF; cdr3_nt: TGTGCCAGCAGCCCTCCGGGACAGGGGGTACATGGCTACACCTTC
clone_size: few; j_call: TRBJ1-2; v_call: TRBV4-1; cdr3_length: 15; d_call: TRBD1; cdr3_aa: CASSQEGAGGYGYTF; cdr3_nt: TGCGCCAGCAGCCAAGAAGGCGCAGGGGGCTATGGCTACACCTTC
clone_size: NA; j_call: TRBJ1-5; v_call: TRBV6-1; cdr3_length: 15; d_call: TRBD1; cdr3_aa: CASSERGQGHQPQHF; cdr3_nt: TGTGCCAGCAGTGAAAGGGGGCAGGGACATCAGCCCCAGCATTTT